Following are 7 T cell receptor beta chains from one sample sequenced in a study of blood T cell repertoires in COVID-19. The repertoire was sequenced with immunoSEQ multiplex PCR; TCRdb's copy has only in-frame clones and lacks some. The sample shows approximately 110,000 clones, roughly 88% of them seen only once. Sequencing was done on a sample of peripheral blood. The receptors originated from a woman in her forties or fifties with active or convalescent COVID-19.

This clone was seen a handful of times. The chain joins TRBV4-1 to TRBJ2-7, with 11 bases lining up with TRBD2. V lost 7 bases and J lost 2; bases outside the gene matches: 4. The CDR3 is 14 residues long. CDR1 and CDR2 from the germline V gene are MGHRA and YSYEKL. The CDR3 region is CASTPGLAAYEQYF. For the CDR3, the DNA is TGCGCCAGCACCCCGGGACTAGCGGCCTACGAGCAGTACTTC.

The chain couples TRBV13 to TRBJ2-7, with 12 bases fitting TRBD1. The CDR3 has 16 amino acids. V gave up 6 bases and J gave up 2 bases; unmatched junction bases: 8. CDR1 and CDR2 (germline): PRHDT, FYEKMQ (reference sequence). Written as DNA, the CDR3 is TGTGCCAGCAGGGGGACAGGGGGCATCTCTCCCTACGAGCAGTACTTC. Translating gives CASRGTGGISPYEQYF. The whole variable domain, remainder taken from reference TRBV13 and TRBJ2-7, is AAGVIQSPRHLIKEKRETATLKCYPIPRHDTVYWYQQGPGQDPQFLISFYEKMQSDKGSIPDRFSAQQFSDYHSELNMSSLELGDSALYFCASRGTGGISPYEQYFGPGTRLTVT.

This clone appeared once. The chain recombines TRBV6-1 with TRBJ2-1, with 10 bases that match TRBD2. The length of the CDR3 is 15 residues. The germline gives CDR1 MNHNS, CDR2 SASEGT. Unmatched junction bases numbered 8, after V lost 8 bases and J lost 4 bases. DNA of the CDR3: TGTGCCAGCGGACCGTTAGCGGGAGGTTACAATGAGCAGTTCTTC. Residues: CASGPLAGGYNEQFF.

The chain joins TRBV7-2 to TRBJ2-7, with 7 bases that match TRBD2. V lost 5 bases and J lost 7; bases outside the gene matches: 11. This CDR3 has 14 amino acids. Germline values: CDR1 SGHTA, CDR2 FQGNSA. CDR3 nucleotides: TGTGCCAGCAGCCCGGGCGGGAGAGTTGTGGAGCAGTACTTC. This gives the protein CASSPGGRVVEQYF.

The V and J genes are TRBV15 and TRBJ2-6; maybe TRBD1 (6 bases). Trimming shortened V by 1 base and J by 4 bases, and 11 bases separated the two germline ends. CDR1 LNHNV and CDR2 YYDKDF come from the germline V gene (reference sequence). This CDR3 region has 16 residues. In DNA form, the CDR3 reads TGTGCCACCAGCAGAGGCCAGGGGTTGGGGGCCAACGTCCTGACTTTC. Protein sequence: CATSRGQGLGANVLTF.

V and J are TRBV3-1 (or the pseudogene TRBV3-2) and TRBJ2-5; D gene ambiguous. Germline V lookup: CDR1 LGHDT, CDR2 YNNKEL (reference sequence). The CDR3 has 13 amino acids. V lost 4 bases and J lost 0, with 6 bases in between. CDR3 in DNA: TGTGCCAGCAGCCGAGTAAACCAAGAGACCCAGTACTTC. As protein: CASSRVNQETQYF.

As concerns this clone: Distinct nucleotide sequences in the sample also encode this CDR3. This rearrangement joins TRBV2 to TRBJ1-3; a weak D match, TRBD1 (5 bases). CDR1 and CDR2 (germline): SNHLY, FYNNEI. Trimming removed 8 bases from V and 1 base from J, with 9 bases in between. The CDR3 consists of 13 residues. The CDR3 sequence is CASRGLSGNTIYF. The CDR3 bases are TGTGCCAGCCGGGGACTATCTGGAAACACCATATATTTT.